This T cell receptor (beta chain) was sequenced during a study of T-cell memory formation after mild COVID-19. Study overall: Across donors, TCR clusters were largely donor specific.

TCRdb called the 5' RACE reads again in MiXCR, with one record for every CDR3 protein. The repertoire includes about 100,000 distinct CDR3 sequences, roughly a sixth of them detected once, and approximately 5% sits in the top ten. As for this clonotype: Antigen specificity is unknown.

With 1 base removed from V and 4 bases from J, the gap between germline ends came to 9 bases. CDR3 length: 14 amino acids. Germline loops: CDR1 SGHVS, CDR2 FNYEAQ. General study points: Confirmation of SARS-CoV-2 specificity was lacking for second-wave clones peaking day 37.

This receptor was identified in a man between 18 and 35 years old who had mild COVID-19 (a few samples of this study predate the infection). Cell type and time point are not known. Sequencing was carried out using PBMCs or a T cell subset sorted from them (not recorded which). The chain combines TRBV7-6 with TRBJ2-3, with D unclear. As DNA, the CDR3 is TGTGCCAGCAGCTTAGGTCTGGGCTCAGATACGCAGTATTTT. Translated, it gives CASSLGLGSDTQYF.